The 25 T cell receptor beta chains presented below share a single source sample, sequenced in a study of vaccination and CD4 T cells after COVID-19 (dated by TCRdb to about 2022). Libraries were built with PCR. The data were produced on an Illumina iSeq 100. At the Johns Hopkins FTIC core, DNA from the cultured CD4+ T cells underwent TCR sequencing with the Oncomine TCR Beta short-read assay. Using fastp at Q25 and MiXCR, TCRdb reprocessed the public reads and kept productive beta chains. Each entry merges the rows of one CDR3 protein and shows their most common DNA and genes. Across this sample there are 9,500 to 15,000 distinct CDR3 sequences, with about 47% seen only once. Roughly 30% of the sample goes to the ten largest clones. Their antigen targets remain unknown. Sample treatment or condition, as interpreted from the label and publication: approximately 9-day PBMC culture with coronavirus spike peptide pools or control peptides (ViraFEST assay).

Sequencing was done on a sample of CD4+ T cells from blood, cultured in vitro. The receptors originated from a human donor who had recovered from COVID-19.

Only a few counts were recorded for this clonotype. This rearrangement joins TRBV27 to TRBJ2-2; D unresolved. Germline CDR1 is MNHEY and CDR2 is SMNVEV (reference sequence). V shed 6 bases and J shed 3 bases, with 5 bases lying between them. This CDR3 has 12 amino acids. CDR3 coding DNA: TGTGCCAGCAGACTCGACACCGGGGAGCTGTTTTTT. It translates to CASRLDTGELFF.

This clonotype has only one observation. The chain joins TRBV19 to TRBJ1-2; D might be TRBD1 (6 bases). The CDR3 consists of 14 residues. V lost 5 bases and J lost 4, with 14 bases in between. The germline gives CDR1 LNHDA, CDR2 SQIVND (reference sequence). The CDR3 region has the DNA TGTGCCAGTAGTCCCGGAGGGGGAACCTATGGCTACACCTTC. Translation gives CASSPGGGTYGYTF.

The V call is TRBV6-1, the J call TRBJ1-2, with 8 bases that match TRBD1. There are 15 residues in the CDR3. CDR1 and CDR2 (germline): MNHNS, SASEGT. Trimming cost V 8 bases and J 1 base; bases outside gene matches: 9. This CDR3 is CASYPTGGGNYGYTF. CDR3 bases: TGTGCCAGCTACCCAACAGGGGGGGGTAACTATGGCTACACCTTC.

This clonotype was observed a handful of times. The V and J genes are TRBV20-1 and TRBJ2-2, with 8 bases aligning to TRBD1. The CDR3 length is 12 residues. V trimming: 6 bases; J trimming: 6 bases; junction bases outside the gene matches: 3. Germline CDR1 is DFQATT and CDR2 is SNEGSKA (reference sequence). Here the CDR3 reads CSAQGAAGELFF. CDR3 DNA: TGCAGTGCGCAGGGGGCAGCCGGGGAGCTGTTTTTT.

This clonotype has just a few counts. The chain recombines TRBV19 with TRBJ1-6; D not certain. V was pared by 5 bases and J by 0 bases, with 14 bases between. Germline V gives CDR1 LNHDA, CDR2 SQIVND (reference sequence). The CDR3 length is 17 residues. In nucleotides, the CDR3 is TGTGCCAGTAGTCCTCGGACGCCCAGCTCCTATAATTCACCCCTCCACTTT. This sequence encodes CASSPRTPSSYNSPLHF.

The chain combines TRBV20-1 with TRBJ2-5; unclear D gene. Deletions cut 0 bases from V and 2 bases from J, with 7 bases between. Germline V CDR1 and CDR2: DFQATT, SNEGSKA (reference sequence). This CDR3 comprises 13 residues. CDR3 sequence reads: CSARDYGQETQYF. CDR3 nucleotide sequence: TGCAGTGCTAGAGATTACGGACAAGAGACCCAGTACTTC.

J is TRBJ2-5 and V is TRBV6-1, with D uncertain. CDR1 is MNHNS and CDR2 is SASEGT in the germline V gene. The V end was cut by 5 bases, the J end by 3 bases, with 4 bases between. The CDR3 runs 11 residues. The CDR3 sequence is CASSREETQYF. As DNA, the CDR3 is TGTGCCAGCAGTAGGGAAGAGACCCAGTACTTC.

The CDR3 region is CASSPEGSDQPQHF. The CDR3, as DNA: TGTGCCAGCAGTCCCGAAGGGTCTGATCAGCCCCAGCATTTT. The chain combines TRBV6-1 with TRBJ1-5; no reliable D call. CDR1 and CDR2 from the germline V gene are MNHNS and SASEGT. This CDR3 is built from 14 residues. V was clipped by 5 bases and J by 5 bases, with 13 bases between them.

The chain links TRBV12-3 or TRBV12-4 to TRBJ2-2; D may be TRBD1 or TRBD2 (5 bases each). Trimming pared 5 bases from V and 4 bases from J, leaving 20 bases between. This CDR3 is 17 amino acids long. The CDR3 DNA follows: TGTGCCAGCAGTGCTAACCCAGGGTGGGCGGGCACCGGGGAGCTGTTTTTT. This codes for CASSANPGWAGTGELFF.

The genes are TRBV20-1 and TRBJ1-1; tentative D call: TRBD1 (5 bases). The CDR3 length is 15 residues. Per the germline V gene, CDR1 is DFQATT and CDR2 is SNEGSKA (reference sequence). The V gene lost 3 bases and the J gene lost 8 bases, with 22 bases spanning the gap. CDR3 in amino acids: CSASPQGRERREAFF. As DNA, the CDR3 is TGCAGTGCTAGCCCCCAGGGAAGGGAAAGGAGGGAAGCTTTCTTT.

This clonotype was counted a few times. The chain has TRBV20-1 and TRBJ1-1; perhaps TRBD1 as D (5 bases). The germline gives CDR1 DFQATT, CDR2 SNEGSKA (reference sequence). The CDR3 totals 13 residues. The CDR3 reads CSPGKGAGTEAFF. DNA for the CDR3: TGCAGCCCAGGGAAGGGCGCAGGGACTGAAGCTTTCTTT.

This clonotype was seen only a few times. This chain joins TRBV5-6 and TRBJ1-1, with TRBD1 matching over 11 bases. CDR1 is SGHDT, CDR2 YYEEEE, per germline. The CDR3 length is 13 residues. V trimming: 3 bases; J trimming: 9 bases; junction bases outside the gene matches: 4. CDR3 residues: CASSWGQGGKAFF. The CDR3 nucleotides read TGTGCCAGCAGCTGGGGACAGGGGGGGAAAGCTTTCTTT.

The genes are TRBV20-1 and TRBJ2-2; D could derive from TRBD1 or TRBD2 (7 bases each). Germline loops: CDR1 DFQATT, CDR2 SNEGSKA (reference sequence). The CDR3 runs to 15 residues. V was pared by 1 base and J by 3 bases, with 12 bases between. The CDR3 nucleotides are TGCAGTGCTAGAGGAGCAGGGGGGGACACCGGGGAGCTGTTTTTT. Protein product: CSARGAGGDTGELFF.

The chain couples TRBV30 to TRBJ1-6; 8 bases fit TRBD1. The ends lost 3 bases at V and 10 bases at J; junction bases unmatched: 8. This CDR3 region has 14 residues. Germline lookup yields CDR1 GTSNPN and CDR2 SVGIG (reference sequence). The CDR3 loop is CAWSGDRIGSPLHF. The CDR3 DNA is TGTGCCTGGAGCGGGGACAGGATCGGCTCACCCCTCCACTTT.

The chain uses TRBV2 and TRBJ1-2, with D possibly being TRBD1 (5 bases). V lost 7 bases, J lost 7 bases, and 13 bases lay in between. The CDR3 loop spans 12 amino acids. The germline CDR1 and CDR2 sequences are SNHLY and FYNNEI. In DNA, the CDR3 is TGTGCCAGCACCCAGGGAAGAGTTGGCTACACCTTC. It is translated as CASTQGRVGYTF.

This chain connects TRBV2 to TRBJ2-3; D not certain. Trimming removed 4 bases at V and 0 bases at J, with 8 bases between. The CDR3 has 14 amino acids. Germline lookup yields CDR1 SNHLY and CDR2 FYNNEI. CDR3 loop: CASSVLGSTDTQYF. CDR3 coding DNA: TGTGCCAGCAGTGTCTTAGGAAGCACAGATACGCAGTATTTT.

The V gene is TRBV12-3 or TRBV12-4, the J gene TRBJ2-1; the D gene is possibly TRBD1 (6 bases). This CDR3 comprises 16 residues. V gave up 4 bases and J gave up 4 bases, with 17 bases separating them. CDR3 DNA: TGTGCCAGCAGTTCCTACTCCGGGACACTTTACAATGAGCAGTTCTTC. Amino acids: CASSSYSGTLYNEQFF.

The V and J genes are TRBV20-1 and TRBJ2-3; 11 bases map to TRBD2. The CDR3 has 16 amino acids. Trimming took 0 bases from V and 4 from J; bases not matched to a gene: 6. Germline lookup yields CDR1 DFQATT and CDR2 SNEGSKA (reference sequence). CDR3 in amino acids: CSARDVAGGPPDTQYF. The CDR3 nucleotides are TGCAGTGCTAGAGACGTAGCGGGGGGGCCGCCAGATACGCAGTATTTT.

The rearrangement joins TRBV25-1 to TRBJ1-2, with a tentative D call TRBD1 (5 bases). Trimming left V 5 bases short and J 3 bases short, with 16 bases between. The CDR3 contains 15 residues. Germline CDR1 and CDR2: MGHDK and SYGVNS. CDR3: CASSTYLGGDYGYTF. Here the CDR3 DNA reads TGTGCCAGCAGTACGTACCTAGGAGGGGACTATGGCTACACCTTC.

The rearrangement links TRBV5-4 to TRBJ1-2; possible D gene TRBD1, 6 bases. The V and J ends lost 6 bases and 6 bases respectively, with 24 bases between them. The germline V gene encodes CDR1 SGHNT and CDR2 YYREEE (reference sequence). This CDR3 comprises 16 residues. The DNA of the CDR3 is TGTGCCAGCACCGACGCATTAAAACAGGGATTCCATGGCTACACCTTC. Its translation: CASTDALKQGFHGYTF.

V is TRBV5-4 and J is TRBJ1-3; 7 nucleotides match TRBD1. This CDR3 region has 15 residues. In germline, CDR1 is SGHNT, CDR2 YYREEE (reference sequence). Trimming at V came to 4 bases and at J to 4 bases, leaving 8 bases not matched to a gene. The CDR3 loop reads CASSPGTALGNTIYF. The CDR3 DNA reads as TGTGCCAGCAGCCCCGGGACAGCCCTAGGAAACACCATATATTTT.

This sequence joins TRBV5-1 and TRBJ1-2, with 7 bases matching TRBD1. Trimming cost V 3 bases and J 0 bases; bases outside gene matches: 11. The V gene's germline CDR1 is SGHRS and CDR2 YFSETQ. This CDR3 comprises 17 residues. CDR3 coding DNA: TGCGCCAGCAGCTGGGACATACGGACAGGTTCTAACTATGGCTACACCTTC. Its translation: CASSWDIRTGSNYGYTF.

The rearrangement joins TRBV12-3 or TRBV12-4 to TRBJ1-1; 7 nucleotides align to TRBD1. After removal of 6 bases from V and 2 bases from J, the junction contained 6 bases not matched to a gene. The CDR3 extends over 14 amino acids. The CDR3 region is CASREGARNTEAFF. Here the CDR3 DNA reads TGTGCCAGCAGGGAGGGGGCGCGAAACACTGAAGCTTTCTTT.

This chain's CDR3 is CASRGLAGGLADTQYF. The CDR3 bases are TGTGCCAGCAGGGGCTTAGCGGGGGGGCTTGCAGATACGCAGTATTTT. The chain is built from TRBV2 and TRBJ2-3; TRBD2 matches at 11 bases. The CDR3 is 16 amino acids. Unmatched junction bases numbered 9, after V lost 6 bases and J lost 4 bases. The germline V gene encodes CDR1 SNHLY and CDR2 FYNNEI.

This clonotype was picked up a small number of times. This rearrangement joins TRBV27 to TRBJ2-7; the match to TRBD2 covers 11 bases. V lost 5 bases, J lost 0 bases, and 18 bases stayed unmatched. This CDR3 is 20 amino acids long. Germline V gene sequence: CDR1 MNHEY, CDR2 SMNVEV (reference sequence). The CDR3 DNA reads as TGTGCCAGCAGTCCTTACGCCCGGGGCTCCCTAGCGGGGGGCTCCTACGAGCAGTACTTC. This sequence encodes CASSPYARGSLAGGSYEQYF.